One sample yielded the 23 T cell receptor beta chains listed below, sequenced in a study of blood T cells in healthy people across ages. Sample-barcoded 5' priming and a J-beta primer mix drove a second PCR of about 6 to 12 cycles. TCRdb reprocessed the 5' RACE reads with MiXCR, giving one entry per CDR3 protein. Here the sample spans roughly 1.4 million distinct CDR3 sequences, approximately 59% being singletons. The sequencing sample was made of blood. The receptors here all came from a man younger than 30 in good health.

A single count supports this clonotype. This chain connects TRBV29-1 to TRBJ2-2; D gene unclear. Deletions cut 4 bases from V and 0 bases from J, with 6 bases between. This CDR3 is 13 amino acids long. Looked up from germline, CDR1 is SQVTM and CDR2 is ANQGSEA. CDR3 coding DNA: TGCAGCGTTGCCCCCCCGAACACCGGGGAGCTGTTTTTT. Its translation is CSVAPPNTGELFF.

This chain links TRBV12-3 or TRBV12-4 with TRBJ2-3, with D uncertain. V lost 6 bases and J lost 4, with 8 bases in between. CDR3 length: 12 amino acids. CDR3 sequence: CASREEADTQYF. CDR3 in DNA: TGTGCCAGCAGGGAAGAGGCAGATACGCAGTATTTT.

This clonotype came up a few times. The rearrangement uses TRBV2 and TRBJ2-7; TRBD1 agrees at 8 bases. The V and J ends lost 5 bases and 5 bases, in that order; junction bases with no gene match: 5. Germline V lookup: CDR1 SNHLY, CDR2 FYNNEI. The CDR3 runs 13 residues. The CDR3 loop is CASSIGTGNEQYF. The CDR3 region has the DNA TGTGCCAGCAGTATCGGGACAGGCAACGAGCAGTACTTC.

The CDR3 here is CASSESRWDGGPQETQYF. CDR3 DNA sequence: TGCGCCAGCAGTGAGTCGCGTTGGGACGGGGGTCCCCAAGAGACCCAGTACTTC. This chain connects TRBV10-1 to TRBJ2-5, with a possible D match to TRBD2 (6 bases). Germline assignment: CDR1 WNHNN and CDR2 SYGVQD (reference sequence). V was pared by 0 bases and J by 1 base, with 18 bases between. This CDR3 region has 18 residues.

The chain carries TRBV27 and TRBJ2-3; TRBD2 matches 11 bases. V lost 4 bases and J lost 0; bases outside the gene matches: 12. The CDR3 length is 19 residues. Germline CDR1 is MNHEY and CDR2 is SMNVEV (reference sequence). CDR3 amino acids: CASSSKSTSGGRSTDTQYF. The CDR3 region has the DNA TGTGCCAGCAGTTCAAAATCCACTAGCGGGGGCCGAAGCACAGATACGCAGTATTTT.

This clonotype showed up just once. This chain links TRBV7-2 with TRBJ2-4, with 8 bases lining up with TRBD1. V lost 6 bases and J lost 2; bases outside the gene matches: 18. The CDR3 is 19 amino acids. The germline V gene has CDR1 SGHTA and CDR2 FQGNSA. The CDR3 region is CASSRRVGAGGVSKNIQYF. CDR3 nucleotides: TGTGCCAGCAGTCGGAGGGTCGGGGCAGGGGGCGTATCCAAAAACATTCAGTACTTC.

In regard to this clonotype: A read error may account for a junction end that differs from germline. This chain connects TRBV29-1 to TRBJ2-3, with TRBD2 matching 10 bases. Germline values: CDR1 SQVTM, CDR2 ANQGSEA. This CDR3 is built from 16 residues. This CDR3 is CSVEGLAGAFTATQYF. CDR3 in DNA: TGCAGCGTTGAGGGTCTAGCGGGAGCCTTCACAGCTACGCAGTATTTT.

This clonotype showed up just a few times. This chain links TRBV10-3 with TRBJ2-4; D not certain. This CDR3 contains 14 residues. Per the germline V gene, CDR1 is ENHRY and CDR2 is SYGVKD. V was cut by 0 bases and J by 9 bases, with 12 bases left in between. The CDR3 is CAISESNRLSIQYF. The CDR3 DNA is TGTGCCATCAGTGAGTCGAACCGCCTAAGCATTCAGTACTTC.

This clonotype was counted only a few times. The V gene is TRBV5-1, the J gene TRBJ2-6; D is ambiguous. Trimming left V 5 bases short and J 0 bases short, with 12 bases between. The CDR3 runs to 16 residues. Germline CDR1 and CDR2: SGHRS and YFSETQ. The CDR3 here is CASRNGRPSGANVLTF. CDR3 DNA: TGCGCCAGCAGGAACGGACGCCCCTCTGGGGCCAACGTCCTGACTTTC.

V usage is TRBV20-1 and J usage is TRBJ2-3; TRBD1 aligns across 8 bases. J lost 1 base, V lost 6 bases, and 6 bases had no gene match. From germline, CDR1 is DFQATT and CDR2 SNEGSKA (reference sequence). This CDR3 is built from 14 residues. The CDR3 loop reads CSARTGLGTDTQYF. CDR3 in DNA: TGCAGTGCCCGGACAGGGTTGGGCACAGATACGCAGTATTTT.

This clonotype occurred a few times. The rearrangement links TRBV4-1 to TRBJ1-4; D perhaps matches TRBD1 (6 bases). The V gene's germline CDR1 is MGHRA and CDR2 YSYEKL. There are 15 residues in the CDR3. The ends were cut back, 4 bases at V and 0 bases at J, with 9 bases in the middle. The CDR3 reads CASSPGQTTNEKLFF. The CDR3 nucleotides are TGCGCCAGCAGCCCCGGACAGACAACTAATGAAAAACTGTTTTTT.

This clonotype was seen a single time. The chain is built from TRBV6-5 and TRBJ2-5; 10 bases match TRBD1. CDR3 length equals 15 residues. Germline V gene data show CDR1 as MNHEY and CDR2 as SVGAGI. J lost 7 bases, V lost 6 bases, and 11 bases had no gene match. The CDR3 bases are TGTGCCAGCAGATCGAGACAGGGGGCGCATTGGACCCAGTACTTC. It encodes CASRSRQGAHWTQYF.

The CDR3 protein is CASSSPRMDSQETQYF. CDR3 DNA: TGTGCCAGCAGCTCCCCTAGAATGGACAGTCAAGAGACCCAGTACTTC. V gene TRBV7-9 combines with J gene TRBJ2-5; a possible D gene is TRBD1 (6 bases). The CDR3 has 16 residues. Trimming cost V 4 bases and J 2 bases, with 17 bases left between them. The germline V gene encodes CDR1 SEHNR and CDR2 FQNEAQ (reference sequence).

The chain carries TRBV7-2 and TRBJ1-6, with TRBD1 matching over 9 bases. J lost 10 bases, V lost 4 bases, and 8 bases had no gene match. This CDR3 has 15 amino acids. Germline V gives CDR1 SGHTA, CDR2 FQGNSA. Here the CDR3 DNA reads TGTGCCAGCAGCTCGGGACAGGGCCAAGGCTCACCCCTCCACTTT. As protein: CASSSGQGQGSPLHF.

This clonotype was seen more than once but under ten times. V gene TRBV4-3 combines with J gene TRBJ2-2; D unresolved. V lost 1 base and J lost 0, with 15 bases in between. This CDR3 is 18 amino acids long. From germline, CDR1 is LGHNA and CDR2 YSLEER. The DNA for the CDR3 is TGCGCCAGCAGCCAAGTCCGTCAAGGGTTCGCGAACACCGGGGAGCTGTTTTTT. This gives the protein CASSQVRQGFANTGELFF.

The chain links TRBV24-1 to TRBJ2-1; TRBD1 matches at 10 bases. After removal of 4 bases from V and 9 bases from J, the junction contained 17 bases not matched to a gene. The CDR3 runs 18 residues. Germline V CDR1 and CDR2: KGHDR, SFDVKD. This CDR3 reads CATSENYLGQGQASEQFF. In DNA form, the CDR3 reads TGTGCCACCAGTGAGAACTACCTGGGACAGGGGCAAGCCAGTGAGCAGTTCTTC.

The CDR3 DNA reads TGTGCCAGCAGCTTAGGGGGGTTTGCCTCATCGGATACGCAGTATTTT. Protein product: CASSLGGFASSDTQYF. The rearrangement joins TRBV7-2 to TRBJ2-3; the D gene could be TRBD1 or TRBD2 (5 bases each). The V gene lost 1 base and the J gene lost 6 bases, with 17 bases spanning the gap. The CDR3 totals 16 residues. The germline CDR1 and CDR2 sequences are SGHTA and FQGNSA.

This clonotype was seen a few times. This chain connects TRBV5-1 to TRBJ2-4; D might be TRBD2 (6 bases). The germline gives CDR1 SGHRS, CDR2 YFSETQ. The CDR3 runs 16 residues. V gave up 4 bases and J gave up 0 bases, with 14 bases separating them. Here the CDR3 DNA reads TGCGCCAGCAGCCCCGGGGGACTCCTAGCCAAAAACATTCAGTACTTC. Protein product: CASSPGGLLAKNIQYF.

In nucleotides, the CDR3 is TGTGCCAGCAGTTTTTACCCACCTGAGGTTTCGGGGGCGAGAAGTGGCTACACCTTC. This encodes CASSFYPPEVSGARSGYTF. The chain has TRBV27 and TRBJ1-2; D may be TRBD1 (6 bases). V dropped 3 bases and J dropped 7 bases, with 30 bases sitting between them. CDR1 is MNHEY and CDR2 is SMNVEV in the germline V gene (reference sequence). This CDR3 is 19 amino acids long.

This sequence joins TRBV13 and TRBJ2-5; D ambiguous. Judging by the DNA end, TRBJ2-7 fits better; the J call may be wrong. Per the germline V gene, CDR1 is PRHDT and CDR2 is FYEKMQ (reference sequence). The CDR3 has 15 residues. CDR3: CASSLGGRKDYEQYF. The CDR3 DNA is TGTGCCAGCAGCTTAGGAGGTCGGAAGGACTACGAGCAGTACTTC.

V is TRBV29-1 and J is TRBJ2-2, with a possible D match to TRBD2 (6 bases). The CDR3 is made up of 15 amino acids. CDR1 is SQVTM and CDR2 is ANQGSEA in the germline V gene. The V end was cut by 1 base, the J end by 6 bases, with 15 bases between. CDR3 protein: CSVEAVNGGPGELFF. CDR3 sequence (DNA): TGCAGCGTTGAAGCGGTTAATGGAGGGCCCGGGGAGCTGTTTTTT.

This chain's CDR3 is CASRQGVRIGETQYF. CDR3 nucleotides: TGTGCCAGCAGGCAGGGAGTGAGGATAGGAGAGACCCAGTACTTC. The chain links TRBV5-6 to TRBJ2-5; D may be TRBD1 or TRBD2 (5 bases each). This CDR3 contains 15 residues. Germline V gives CDR1 SGHDT, CDR2 YYEEEE. V dropped 5 bases and J dropped 4 bases, with 18 bases sitting between them. The full variable domain, in which reference TRBV5-6 and TRBJ2-5 provide the parts outside the CDR3, is DAGVTQSPTHLIKTRGQQVTLRCSPKSGHDTVSWYQQALGQGPQFIFQYYEEEERQRGNFPDRFSGHQFPNYSSELNVNALLLGDSALYLCASRQGVRIGETQYFGPGTRLLVL.

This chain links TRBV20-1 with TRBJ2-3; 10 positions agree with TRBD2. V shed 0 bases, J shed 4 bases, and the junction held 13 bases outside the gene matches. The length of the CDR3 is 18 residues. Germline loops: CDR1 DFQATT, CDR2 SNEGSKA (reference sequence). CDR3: CSARDEGASGRVPDTQYF. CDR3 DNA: TGCAGTGCTAGAGATGAGGGTGCGAGCGGGAGGGTCCCAGATACGCAGTATTTT.